A single sample is the source of the 10 T cell receptor beta chains below, sequenced in a study of beta chain features in type 1 diabetes. The study reverse transcribed the entire isolated RNA, so it sequenced expressed TCRB transcripts. Sequenced by immunoSEQ multiplex PCR; TCRdb stores in-frame clones only, minus some. This table holds 35,000 to 50,000 clones, 50% found once. Material for sequencing was stem cell memory CD4+ T cells from blood. Receptor source: a woman under 40 in good health.

The chain uses TRBV6-5 and TRBJ2-3, with D perhaps TRBD1 (6 bases). The CDR3 totals 14 residues. Germline lookup yields CDR1 MNHEY and CDR2 SVGAGI. Between the trimmed V and J ends, which lost 2 bases and 7 bases, there was a span of 13 bases. The CDR3 bases are TGTGCCAGCAGTTACAGGGAAGGGGGAAATACGCAGTATTTT. Translated, it gives CASSYREGGNTQYF.

This sequence joins TRBV2 and TRBJ1-5; tentative D call: TRBD1 (6 bases). V was trimmed by 6 bases and J by 15 bases, leaving 18 bases between them. Germline assignment: CDR1 SNHLY and CDR2 FYNNEI. The CDR3 runs to 12 residues. Here the CDR3 DNA reads TGTGCCAGCAGCGGAGGTCAGGGGCCCTTGCATTTT. This translates into CASSGGQGPLHF.

V and J are TRBV7-9 and TRBJ2-3; TRBD2 aligns across 14 bases. There are 16 residues in the CDR3. CDR1 and CDR2 from the germline V gene are SEHNR and FQNEAQ (reference sequence). V lost 5 bases, J lost 5 bases, and 6 bases stayed unmatched. As DNA, the CDR3 is TGTGCCAGCAGCCGGGGACTAGCGGGAGTTGAAGATACGCAGTATTTT. Protein product: CASSRGLAGVEDTQYF.

This clone was seen more than once but under ten times. The J gene is TRBJ2-6, the V gene TRBV28; 7 nucleotides line up with TRBD1. CDR3 length: 14 amino acids. Unmatched junction bases numbered 3, after V lost 10 bases and J lost 0 bases. The germline V gene encodes CDR1 MDHEN and CDR2 SYDVKM. As DNA, the CDR3 is TGTGCCACGGACAGGACCTCTGGGGCCAACGTCCTGACTTTC. This codes for CATDRTSGANVLTF.

This rearrangement joins TRBV18 to TRBJ2-5; D is undetermined. The CDR3 is made up of 12 amino acids. V lost 3 bases, J lost 2 bases, and 4 bases lay in between. Germline values: CDR1 KGHSH, CDR2 LQKENI. The CDR3 sequence: CASSPLQETQYF. In DNA, the CDR3 is TGTGCCAGCTCACCTCTTCAAGAGACCCAGTACTTC.

This clone has a handful of counts. The J gene is TRBJ2-7, the V gene TRBV7-2, with 10 positions matching TRBD2. This CDR3 contains 16 residues. The germline CDR1 and CDR2 sequences are SGHTA and FQGNSA. V dropped 5 bases and J dropped 1; count of bases not matched to a gene: 8. The CDR3 DNA reads as TGTGCCAGCAGCCAGACTAGCGGGTTTAGGTCCTACGAGCAGTACTTC. It yields the protein CASSQTSGFRSYEQYF.

The CDR3 reads CAWSPGMDTQYF. CDR3 DNA sequence: TGTGCCTGGAGTCCCGGGATGGATACGCAGTATTTT. This chain connects TRBV30 to TRBJ2-3, with D maybe TRBD2 (5 bases). V lost 2 bases to trimming and J lost 6 bases, with 9 bases between them. This CDR3 is built from 12 residues. Germline CDR1 GTSNPN, CDR2 SVGIG (reference sequence).

This sequence joins TRBV5-6 and TRBJ1-2; no definite D call. Germline V gene data show CDR1 as SGHDT and CDR2 as YYEEEE. V was trimmed by 4 bases and J by 3 bases, leaving 7 bases between them. CDR3 length: 12 residues. CDR3: CASSPGDYGYTF. Here the CDR3 DNA reads TGTGCCAGCAGCCCGGGAGACTATGGCTACACCTTC.

This clone has more than one count but fewer than ten. This chain links TRBV2 with TRBJ2-2; TRBD1 matches at 9 bases. The CDR3 loop spans 14 amino acids. Trimming took 6 bases from V and 6 from J; bases not matched to a gene: 5. Germline V gene sequence: CDR1 SNHLY, CDR2 FYNNEI. The CDR3 DNA reads as TGTGCCAGCAGGGACAGGGGATCGTCCGGGGAGCTGTTTTTT. It codes for CASRDRGSSGELFF.

V gene TRBV11-2 combines with J gene TRBJ2-3; no clear D gene. Per germline, CDR1 SGHAT and CDR2 FQNNGV. There are 14 residues in the CDR3. V shed 0 bases and J shed 2 bases, with 6 bases lying between them. The CDR3 bases are TGTGCCAGCAGCTTAGATAGAACCACAGATACGCAGTATTTT. Its protein product is CASSLDRTTDTQYF.